The rows below give T cell receptor beta chains drawn from one sample of a study of blood T cell repertoires in COVID-19. TCRdb's table, derived via immunoSEQ multiplex PCR, lists solely in-frame clones and lacks some. The sample shows approximately 200,000 clones, roughly 84% of them seen only once. What was sequenced was peripheral blood. These receptor sequences come from a woman between 55 and 75 years old who had recovered from COVID-19. Both conserved end residues are part of each CDR3. A D gene is named only where the DNA matches it firmly. For some rows the clone size is stated as once, few or many, or as a class when expanded; others skip it.

v_gene	abundance	d_gene	j_gene	CDR3aa	CDR3nt
TRBV11-3	NA	NA	TRBJ2-7	CASSLNFGEQYF	TGTGCCAGCAGCCTTAATTTCGGGGAGCAGTACTTC
TRBV14	NA	NA	TRBJ2-5	CASSRAETQYF	TGTGCCAGCAGCCGAGCGGAGACCCAGTACTTC
TRBV6-2/TRBV6-3	few	TRBD2	TRBJ2-7	CASSTTYSGTSYEQYF	TGTGCCAGCAGTACCACGTATAGCGGGACCTCCTACGAGCAGTACTTC
TRBV18	NA	TRBD1	TRBJ1-2	CASSVRQGENYGYTF	TGTGCCAGCTCAGTAAGACAGGGAGAAAACTATGGCTACACCTTC
TRBV5-5	NA	TRBD2	TRBJ2-7	CASSFRGSSYEQYF	TGTGCCAGCAGCTTTCGCGGGAGCTCCTACGAGCAGTACTTC
TRBV5-4	NA	NA	TRBJ1-3	CASSSRDTGNTIYF	TGTGCCAGCTCCAGCCGGGACACAGGAAACACCATATATTTT
TRBV16	NA	NA	TRBJ1-1	CASSQSGQTNTEAFF	TGTGCCAGCAGCCAATCGGGGCAGACGAACACTGAAGCTTTCTTT
TRBV18	NA	TRBD2	TRBJ2-3	CASSPPGLAGATQYF	TGTGCCAGCTCACCACCGGGGCTAGCGGGGGCTACGCAGTATTTT
TRBV18	once	TRBD2	TRBJ2-7	CASSLLAGGSYEQYF	TGTGCCAGCTCACTTCTAGCGGGGGGCAGCTACGAGCAGTACTTC
TRBV4-1	NA	NA	TRBJ2-7	CASSPQWSVEQYF	TGCGCCAGCAGCCCACAATGGTCCGTCGAGCAGTACTTC
TRBV7-3	NA	TRBD1	TRBJ2-7	CASSPTGEGHEQYF	TGTGCCAGCAGCCCGACAGGGGAAGGGCACGAGCAGTACTTC
TRBV7-9	NA	NA	TRBJ1-4	CASSLEGVREKLFF	TGTGCCAGCAGCTTAGAAGGGGTCCGTGAAAAACTGTTTTTT
TRBV7-2	NA	NA	TRBJ1-6	CASSLRSQGPYNSPLHF	TGTGCCAGCAGCTTACGTTCACAGGGACCCTATAATTCACCCCTCCACTTT
TRBV15	NA	NA	TRBJ2-7	CATSETRLLAYEQYF	TGTGCCACCAGCGAGACTAGATTGCTGGCCTACGAGCAGTACTTC
TRBV28	NA	NA	TRBJ2-5	CASSTKPRAQYF	TGTGCCAGCAGTACCAAACCCAGGGCCCAGTACTTC
TRBV19	NA	TRBD1	TRBJ1-4	CASALRDRGSWATNEKLFF	TGTGCCAGTGCCCTCCGGGACAGGGGATCTTGGGCAACTAATGAAAAACTGTTTTTT
TRBV6-6	NA	TRBD1	TRBJ1-1	CASSRTGVGYLTVEAFF	TGTGCCAGCAGCCGAACAGGGGTGGGTTACCTCACTGTGGAAGCTTTCTTT